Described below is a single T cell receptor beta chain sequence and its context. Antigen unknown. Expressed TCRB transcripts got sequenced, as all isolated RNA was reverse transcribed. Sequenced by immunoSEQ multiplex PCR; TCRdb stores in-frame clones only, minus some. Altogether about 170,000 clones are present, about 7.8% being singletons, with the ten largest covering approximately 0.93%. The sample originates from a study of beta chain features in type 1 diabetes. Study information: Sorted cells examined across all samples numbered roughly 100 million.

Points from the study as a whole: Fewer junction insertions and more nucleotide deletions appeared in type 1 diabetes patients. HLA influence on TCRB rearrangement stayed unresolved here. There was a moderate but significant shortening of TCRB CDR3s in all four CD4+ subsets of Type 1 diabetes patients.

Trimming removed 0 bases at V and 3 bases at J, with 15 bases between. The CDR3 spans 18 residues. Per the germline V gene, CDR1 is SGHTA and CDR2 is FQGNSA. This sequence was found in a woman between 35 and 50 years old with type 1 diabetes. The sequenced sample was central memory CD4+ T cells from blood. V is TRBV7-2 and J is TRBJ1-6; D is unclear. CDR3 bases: TGTGCCAGCAGCTTAGCGGGCCTTGGAGGAATCTATAATTCACCCCTCCACTTT. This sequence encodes CASSLAGLGGIYNSPLHF.